A single sample gave rise to the 30 T cell receptor beta chains below, sequenced in a study of CD8 T cells in Susac syndrome. The RNA, roughly 0.5 to 1 ug, was put through reverse transcription using random hexamers. TCRdb re-analysed the immunoSEQ multiplex PCR reads in MiXCR, keeping a single row per CDR3 protein. Here the sample spans about 240,000 distinct CDR3 sequences, approximately 95% being singletons. The specimen was CD4+ T cells from PBMCs. The receptors were sampled from a human donor with Susac syndrome.

The chain recombines TRBV18 with TRBJ1-5; TRBD1 aligns across 8 bases. Trimming at V came to 6 bases and at J to 0 bases, leaving 7 bases not matched to a gene. Germline V gene data show CDR1 as KGHSH and CDR2 as LQKENI. The CDR3 extends over 16 amino acids. CDR3 loop: CASSVAGGYSNQPQHF. The CDR3 nucleotides read TGTGCCAGCTCGGTGGCAGGGGGCTATAGCAATCAGCCCCAGCATTTT.

V is TRBV20-1 and J is TRBJ2-5; 7 positions match TRBD2. The CDR3 consists of 14 residues. In germline, CDR1 is DFQATT, CDR2 SNEGSKA (reference sequence). Trimming at V came to 7 bases and at J to 5 bases, leaving 13 bases not matched to a gene. The DNA for the CDR3 is TGCAGTGTCGGCAGCGGGACTCTTCGGGAGACCCAGTACTTC. It yields the protein CSVGSGTLRETQYF.

The J gene is TRBJ2-7, the V gene TRBV5-1, with 16 bases identical to TRBD2. J lost 6 bases, V lost 4 bases, and 7 bases had no gene match. The CDR3 sequence is 16 residues long. Germline CDR1 and CDR2: SGHRS and YFSETQ. The CDR3 loop reads CASSPEGTSGRAEQYF. CDR3 DNA sequence: TGCGCCAGCAGCCCAGAAGGGACTAGCGGGAGGGCCGAGCAGTACTTC.

J is TRBJ1-2 and V is TRBV5-4; 7 bases are shared with TRBD1. Trimming removed 4 bases from V and 5 bases from J; junction bases left unmatched: 8. The germline CDR1 and CDR2 sequences are SGHNT and YYREEE (reference sequence). The CDR3 contains 14 residues. The CDR3 DNA sequence: TGTGCCAGCAGCATACCGGGACAGATATATGGCTACACCTTC. Translation gives CASSIPGQIYGYTF.

This chain uses TRBV29-1 with TRBJ1-1; D unresolved. Germline V gene lookup returns CDR1 SQVTM and CDR2 ANQGSEA. The germline V and J ends were trimmed by 5 bases and 4 bases, with 14 bases remaining between them. This CDR3 contains 13 residues. The CDR3 is CSVCEGGSTEAFF. In nucleotides, the CDR3 is TGCAGCGTTTGCGAAGGAGGTAGCACTGAAGCTTTCTTT.

The chain links TRBV28 to TRBJ1-5; D not resolved. Per germline, CDR1 MDHEN and CDR2 SYDVKM. V shed 2 bases and J shed 3 bases, with 11 bases lying between them. The CDR3 length is 15 residues. CDR3 bases: TGTGCCAGCAGTTTAGGTCTTAGAAACAATCAGCCCCAGCATTTT. It is translated as CASSLGLRNNQPQHF.

J is TRBJ1-2 and V is TRBV3-1; the D gene is possibly TRBD1 (6 bases). The V gene lost 1 base and the J gene lost 3 bases, with 12 bases spanning the gap. The CDR3 covers 15 residues. Germline V gene sequence: CDR1 LGHDT, CDR2 YNNKEL (reference sequence). CDR3: CASSQAGTNYYGYTF. CDR3 DNA sequence: TGTGCCAGCAGCCAAGCCGGGACAAATTACTATGGCTACACCTTC.

The chain is built from TRBV29-1 and TRBJ2-5; TRBD2 agrees at 13 bases. The V segment lost 6 bases and the J segment 2 bases; nucleotides outside the gene matches: 3. The CDR3 runs 14 residues. CDR1 and CDR2 (germline): SQVTM, ANQGSEA. CDR3 loop: CSVRLAGGQETQYF. DNA of the CDR3: TGCAGCGTACGACTAGCGGGAGGTCAAGAGACCCAGTACTTC.

CDR3 in DNA: TGCGCCAGCAGTGCGGAGCGGGAGGTCGATGAGCAGTTCTTC. This gives the protein CASSAEREVDEQFF. The rearrangement links TRBV5-1 to TRBJ2-1; 9 nucleotides align to TRBD2. CDR1 and CDR2 (germline): SGHRS, YFSETQ. V dropped 5 bases and J dropped 8; count of bases not matched to a gene: 8. The CDR3 spans 14 residues.

The J gene is TRBJ2-7, the V gene TRBV25-1, with a weak D call TRBD1 (5 bases). The CDR3 runs to 13 residues. V was pared by 1 base and J by 3 bases, with 7 bases between. Per the germline V gene, CDR1 is MGHDK and CDR2 is SYGVNS. DNA for the CDR3: TGTGCCAGCAGTGAATTGACAGTCTACGAGCAGTACTTC. Translation gives CASSELTVYEQYF.

The CDR3 region is CASSAWGSAHPFF. The CDR3 nucleotides read TGTGCCAGCAGTGCTTGGGGGTCGGCCCATCCTTTCTTT. The V call is TRBV2, the J call TRBJ1-1, with a weak D call TRBD1 (5 bases). The germline V and J ends were trimmed by 4 bases and 12 bases, with 18 bases remaining between them. Germline V gives CDR1 SNHLY, CDR2 FYNNEI. The CDR3 runs to 13 residues.

The chain is built from TRBV30 and TRBJ2-2; D unresolved. The CDR3 length is 13 residues. Trimming pared 1 base from V and 1 base from J, leaving 4 bases between. Germline CDR1 reads GTSNPN; CDR2 reads SVGIG (reference sequence). CDR3 protein: CAWSALNTGELFF. CDR3 DNA: TGTGCCTGGAGTGCCCTGAACACCGGGGAGCTGTTTTTT.

The J gene is TRBJ2-7, the V gene TRBV29-1, with a possible D match to TRBD2 (5 bases). CDR3 length: 12 amino acids. The V gene lost 3 bases and the J gene lost 6 bases, with 12 bases spanning the gap. Germline V gives CDR1 SQVTM, CDR2 ANQGSEA. CDR3 sequence reads: CSVERVVGEQYF. The CDR3 DNA reads as TGCAGCGTTGAGAGGGTGGTGGGCGAGCAGTACTTC.

The chain uses TRBV24-1 and TRBJ1-1; D is unclear. The germline gives CDR1 KGHDR, CDR2 SFDVKD. This CDR3 is built from 13 residues. V was trimmed by 9 bases and J by 3 bases, leaving 13 bases between them. Here the CDR3 DNA reads TGTGCCACCGCGAATCGTTGGGACACTGAAGCTTTCTTT. This sequence encodes CATANRWDTEAFF.

The chain carries TRBV14 and TRBJ2-3; D not resolved. CDR3 length: 11 amino acids. CDR1 SGHDN and CDR2 FVKESK come from the germline V gene. Trimming pared 1 base from V and 14 bases from J, leaving 10 bases between. The CDR3 reads CASSQALWMYF. The DNA for the CDR3 is TGTGCCAGCAGCCAAGCCCTATGGATGTATTTT.

The chain uses TRBV3-1 and TRBJ1-2, with D tentatively TRBD1 (6 bases). The CDR3 is 14 residues long. Per the germline V gene, CDR1 is LGHDT and CDR2 is YNNKEL (reference sequence). The germline V and J ends were trimmed by 5 bases and 5 bases, with 15 bases remaining between them. The CDR3 region is CASSDGGRGYGYTF. The CDR3 DNA reads TGTGCCAGCAGCGACGGGGGGCGCGGATATGGCTACACCTTC.

The chain links TRBV12-3 or TRBV12-4 to TRBJ2-5, with D tentatively TRBD1 or TRBD2 (5 bases each). The ends were cut back, 3 bases at V and 5 bases at J, with 10 bases in the middle. This CDR3 spans 13 amino acids. As DNA, the CDR3 is TGTGCCAGCAGTTTCAATGGGGGTGAGACCCAGTACTTC. Protein product: CASSFNGGETQYF.

V usage is TRBV9 and J usage is TRBJ1-3, with D tentatively TRBD1 (5 bases). V gave up 0 bases and J gave up 0 bases, with 13 bases separating them. CDR1 is SGDLS and CDR2 is YYNGEE in the germline V gene. The CDR3 runs to 17 residues. The CDR3 nucleotides are TGTGCCAGCAGCGTAGGCGGTCGGGGCCTCTCTGGAAACACCATATATTTT. It codes for CASSVGGRGLSGNTIYF.

The chain employs TRBV13 and TRBJ1-2; 8 positions agree with TRBD1. Germline V gives CDR1 PRHDT, CDR2 FYEKMQ (reference sequence). This CDR3 region has 14 residues. Trimming cost V 5 bases and J 4 bases; bases outside gene matches: 6. The CDR3 reads CASSPGQGGYGYTF. CDR3 coding DNA: TGTGCCAGCAGCCCCGGACAGGGAGGCTATGGCTACACCTTC. The whole variable domain, filled in from reference TRBV13 and TRBJ1-2, reads AAGVIQSPRHLIKEKRETATLKCYPIPRHDTVYWYQQGPGQDPQFLISFYEKMQSDKGSIPDRFSAQQFSDYHSELNMSSLELGDSALYFCASSPGQGGYGYTFGSGTRLTVV.

The rearrangement links TRBV1 to TRBJ2-3; no DNA check was done on the table's D call, TRBD2. TRBV1 corresponds to a pseudogene. This CDR3 is built from 17 residues. DNA of the CDR3: TGCACCAGCAGCCAAGAGATTGAGGGAGGTCGCACAGATACGCAGTATTTT. Protein: CTSSQEIEGGRTDTQYF.

The chain is built from TRBV28 and TRBJ1-2, with D perhaps TRBD1 (6 bases). V was shortened by 3 bases and J by 10 bases, with 24 bases between the two germline ends. Germline values: CDR1 MDHEN, CDR2 SYDVKM. The CDR3 sequence is 16 residues long. CDR3 protein: CASSLGGRVGNYDYTF. Here the CDR3 DNA reads TGTGCCAGCAGTTTGGGGGGCAGGGTGGGGAACTACGACTACACCTTC.

The V gene is TRBV19, the J gene TRBJ1-2, with 7 bases matching TRBD1. CDR1 is LNHDA, CDR2 SQIVND, per germline (reference sequence). The CDR3 runs 15 residues. Trimming cost V 4 bases and J 6 bases; bases outside gene matches: 11. Here the CDR3 DNA reads TGTGCCAGTAGTACCCCCGGTGGAGGGGGCCATGGCTACACCTTC. Translated: CASSTPGGGGHGYTF.

The V call is TRBV28, the J call TRBJ2-7; D unresolved. With 3 bases removed from V and 6 bases from J, the gap between germline ends came to 6 bases. There are 11 residues in the CDR3. Germline CDR1 and CDR2: MDHEN and SYDVKM. CDR3 in DNA: TGTGCCAGCAGTTTTACCTTCGAGCAGTACTTC. Translated: CASSFTFEQYF.

This rearrangement joins TRBV29-1 to TRBJ1-1; the D gene is possibly TRBD1 (5 bases). The V end was cut by 7 bases, the J end by 7 bases, with 13 bases between. Germline values: CDR1 SQVTM, CDR2 ANQGSEA. This CDR3 region has 11 residues. This CDR3 is CSADRRDEAFF. The CDR3 DNA reads as TGCAGCGCTGACAGACGAGATGAAGCTTTCTTT.

The chain uses TRBV24-1 and TRBJ2-2; D is perhaps TRBD1 (6 bases). The CDR3 consists of 16 residues. Trimming pared 7 bases from V and 0 bases from J, leaving 14 bases between. The germline V gene encodes CDR1 KGHDR and CDR2 SFDVKD. The CDR3 coding sequence is TGTGCCACCAGAGCCAGGACAGACGCGAACACCGGGGAGCTGTTTTTT. This translates into CATRARTDANTGELFF.

In its sample, this clonotype was seen a few times. This rearrangement joins TRBV6-5 to TRBJ2-3, with D unresolved. Germline V CDR1 and CDR2: MNHEY, SVGAGI. Deletions cut 6 bases from V and 4 bases from J, with 8 bases between. The CDR3 spans 12 residues. The CDR3 coding sequence is TGTGCCAGCAGGAGGACCCCAGATACGCAGTATTTT. This sequence encodes CASRRTPDTQYF.

CDR3 sequence reads: CASKDGNYGYTF. Here the CDR3 DNA reads TGTGCCAGTAAGGACGGAAACTATGGCTACACCTTC. The chain carries TRBV19 and TRBJ1-2; the D is unclear. The germline V gene has CDR1 LNHDA and CDR2 SQIVND (reference sequence). Trimming cost V 7 bases and J 2 bases, with 8 bases left between them. CDR3 length: 12 residues.

V gene TRBV30 combines with J gene TRBJ2-3, with 14 positions matching TRBD2. Germline-derived CDR1 and CDR2 are GTSNPN and SVGIG (reference sequence). This CDR3 has 17 residues. Losses at the gene ends were 0 bases for V and 7 bases for J; bases not matched to a gene: 9. CDR3 loop: CAWSVSLTSGRANTQYF. The CDR3 DNA sequence: TGTGCCTGGAGTGTATCTTTGACTAGCGGGAGGGCCAATACGCAGTATTTT.

The chain has TRBV27 and TRBJ2-5; D is perhaps TRBD2 (6 bases). This CDR3 has 15 amino acids. Deletions cut 8 bases from V and 1 base from J, with 17 bases between. Germline V gene sequence: CDR1 MNHEY, CDR2 SMNVEV (reference sequence). CDR3: CASVTGTDSQETQYF. The CDR3 DNA is TGTGCCAGCGTTACCGGGACTGATTCCCAAGAGACCCAGTACTTC.

In nucleotides, the CDR3 is TGTGCCACCAGTCATCCGGGACCAGATCAGCCCCAGCATTTT. This codes for CATSHPGPDQPQHF. V is TRBV24-1 and J is TRBJ1-5; D may be TRBD1 (5 bases). CDR1 is KGHDR, CDR2 SFDVKD, per germline. V lost 6 bases and J 5 bases, leaving 13 bases between the germline ends. The length of the CDR3 is 14 residues.